Listed below are T cell receptor beta chains from one sample, sequenced in a study of T cell responses to AZD1222 COVID-19 vaccine. Generated by immunoSEQ multiplex PCR, the TCRdb table keeps only in-frame clones and is missing some. Of over 85,000 clones detected, more than 90% appear once; the ten largest clones hold more than 9.5%. Sequenced here: peripheral blood, sampled on day 0 of AZD1222 vaccination. All receptors derive from an adult in good health. CDR3s include the opening cysteine and the closing phenylalanine or tryptophan. Each record gives: clone size, J gene, V gene, CDR3 protein. Clone size is stated in some rows and not others, as once, few, many or a class when expanded.

abundance: .
j_gene: TRBJ2-7
v_gene: TRBV6-5
CDR3aa: CASSYGGNLIYEQYF

abundance: few
j_gene: TRBJ2-7
v_gene: TRBV24-1
CDR3aa: CATSDKTGGAYEQYF

abundance: .
j_gene: TRBJ2-3
v_gene: TRBV4-2
CDR3aa: CASSQGTSGRAVDTQYF

abundance: .
j_gene: TRBJ2-7
v_gene: TRBV3-1/TRBV3-2
CDR3aa: CASSQDRGSYEQYF

abundance: .
j_gene: TRBJ1-2
v_gene: TRBV29-1
CDR3aa: CSVGGPSYGYTF

abundance: .
j_gene: TRBJ1-5
v_gene: TRBV30
CDR3aa: CAWSLGGNQPQHF

abundance: once
j_gene: TRBJ2-7
v_gene: TRBV28
CDR3aa: CASSRKGDFSYEQYF

abundance: .
j_gene: TRBJ2-1
v_gene: TRBV9
CDR3aa: CASSVAVGEQFF

abundance: .
j_gene: TRBJ1-4
v_gene: TRBV20-1
CDR3aa: CSASLPGTVVKLFF

abundance: .
j_gene: TRBJ2-2
v_gene: TRBV21-1
CDR3aa: CASSKKRPGTRVIVAGELFF

abundance: .
j_gene: TRBJ1-5
v_gene: TRBV6-5
CDR3aa: CASRRITNQPQHF

abundance: .
j_gene: TRBJ2-1
v_gene: TRBV5-5
CDR3aa: CASSWDVYNEQFF

abundance: .
j_gene: TRBJ2-7
v_gene: TRBV6-1
CDR3aa: CASSEVQGQGAYEQYF

abundance: .
j_gene: TRBJ1-3
v_gene: TRBV19
CDR3aa: CASSTGNTIYF

abundance: .
j_gene: TRBJ1-5
v_gene: TRBV20-1
CDR3aa: CSASSQGTVLPQHF

abundance: .
j_gene: TRBJ2-3
v_gene: TRBV30
CDR3aa: CAYGAGGGDTQYF

abundance: .
j_gene: TRBJ2-1
v_gene: TRBV24-1
CDR3aa: CATSDASGSSYNEQFF

abundance: .
j_gene: TRBJ2-7
v_gene: TRBV21-1
CDR3aa: CASSNDKTTGSYEQYF

abundance: .
j_gene: TRBJ2-1
v_gene: TRBV6-6
CDR3aa: CASSPPSGSVPNEQFF

abundance: .
j_gene: TRBJ1-1
v_gene: TRBV18
CDR3aa: CASSPQWAGTEAFF

abundance: .
j_gene: TRBJ1-1
v_gene: TRBV27
CDR3aa: CASSPLRNTEAFF

abundance: .
j_gene: TRBJ2-7
v_gene: TRBV3-1/TRBV3-2
CDR3aa: CASSPYFGAYEQYF

abundance: .
j_gene: TRBJ2-1
v_gene: TRBV19
CDR3aa: CASSMRFAGVRHEQFF

abundance: .
j_gene: TRBJ1-1
v_gene: TRBV20-1
CDR3aa: CSARDYREAFF

abundance: .
j_gene: TRBJ1-1
v_gene: TRBV24-1
CDR3aa: CATREQPRGMNTEAFF

abundance: .
j_gene: TRBJ2-7
v_gene: TRBV30
CDR3aa: CAWSTGTGGLEQYF

abundance: .
j_gene: TRBJ2-7
v_gene: TRBV11-3
CDR3aa: CASSLDLLAGYEQYF